Shown below are 24 T cell receptor beta chains from a single sample sequenced in a study of early T cells in non-severe SARS-CoV-2 infection. TCRdb redid the calling of the 5' RACE reads with MiXCR, one entry per CDR3 protein. Of roughly 50,000 distinct CDR3 sequences listed, around 6.4% are singletons. Here the sequenced sample was whole blood, taken at baseline. Receptor source: an adult who was a healthcare worker with PCR-confirmed SARS-CoV-2 infection or an uninfected control (not recorded which).

In regard to this clonotype: A read error may be the cause here, since a much bigger clone is one base away. V is TRBV20-1 and J is TRBJ2-3, with D perhaps matching TRBD1 or TRBD2 (6 bases each). V was pared by 0 bases and J by 9 bases, with 16 bases between. The CDR3 extends over 14 amino acids. Germline V gene lookup returns CDR1 DFQATT and CDR2 SNEGSKA (reference sequence). CDR3 amino acids: CSAREGGRRETQYF. The CDR3 bases are TGCAGTGCTAGAGAAGGGGGGCGGAGAGAAACGCAGTATTTT.

This clonotype has at least ten counts. V and J are TRBV29-1 and TRBJ2-7, with 11 bases that match TRBD2. The CDR3 contains 12 residues. Germline CDR1 is SQVTM and CDR2 is ANQGSEA. Unmatched junction bases numbered 2, after V lost 4 bases and J lost 6 bases. In DNA form, the CDR3 reads TGCAGCGTTGGTAGCGGGAGGGGCGAGCAGTACTTC. It translates to CSVGSGRGEQYF.

CDR3 loop: CAISEPPDRGSPLHF. The CDR3 DNA reads TGTGCCATCAGTGAGCCTCCGGACAGGGGGTCACCCCTCCACTTT. This rearrangement joins TRBV10-3 to TRBJ1-6, with 10 bases matching TRBD1. The CDR3 runs to 15 residues. Unmatched junction bases numbered 5, after V lost 2 bases and J lost 10 bases. Germline values: CDR1 ENHRY, CDR2 SYGVKD.

This clonotype was observed a few times. The CDR3 sequence: CASSLGLGKDEQFF. The CDR3 nucleotides are TGTGCCAGCAGTTTGGGCCTCGGGAAGGATGAGCAGTTCTTC. The V gene is TRBV12-3 or TRBV12-4, the J gene TRBJ2-1; possibly TRBD2 for D (5 bases). V was clipped by 3 bases and J by 8 bases, with 14 bases between them. The CDR3 runs 14 residues.

This clonotype occurred many times. The rearrangement uses TRBV6-1 and TRBJ1-4, with D unresolved. CDR1 is MNHNS, CDR2 SASEGT, per germline. The CDR3 has 12 residues. The V end was cut by 6 bases, the J end by 8 bases, with 10 bases between. Written as DNA, the CDR3 is TGTGCCAGCAGAAAGAGTTCCGAAAAACTGTTTTTT. As protein: CASRKSSEKLFF.

The sample holds many counts of this clonotype. The chain couples TRBV5-8 to TRBJ2-5; 9 bases fit TRBD2. CDR3 length: 14 amino acids. V lost 4 bases to trimming and J lost 2 bases; unmatched junction nucleotides: 3. Looked up from germline, CDR1 is SGHTS and CDR2 is YDEGEE. DNA for the CDR3: TGTGCCAGCAGCCCGGGACTAGCACAAGAGACCCAGTACTTC. It translates to CASSPGLAQETQYF. The complete variable domain, with remaining parts taken from reference TRBV5-8 and TRBJ2-5, reads EAGVTQSPTHLIKTRGQQATLRCSPISGHTSVYWYQQALGLGLQFLLWYDEGEERNRGNFPPRFSGRQFPNYSSELNVNALELEDSALYLCASSPGLAQETQYFGPGTRLLVL.

This clonotype was detected a few times. The rearrangement uses TRBV19 and TRBJ2-7; D remains unclear. The CDR3 extends over 14 amino acids. CDR1 is LNHDA, CDR2 SQIVND, per germline (reference sequence). V shed 1 base and J shed 3 bases, with 10 bases lying between them. The CDR3 sequence: CASSIAGFDYEQYF. CDR3 coding DNA: TGTGCCAGTAGTATAGCCGGGTTTGACTACGAGCAGTACTTC.

This clonotype was counted at least ten times. The V and J genes are TRBV5-1 and TRBJ2-1, with 9 bases that match TRBD1. The ends lost 2 bases at V and 9 bases at J; junction bases unmatched: 9. Germline lookup yields CDR1 SGHRS and CDR2 YFSETQ. This CDR3 comprises 15 residues. This CDR3 is CASSLGDRVKVEQFF. CDR3 sequence (DNA): TGCGCCAGCAGCTTAGGGGACAGGGTAAAAGTTGAGCAGTTCTTC.

This chain connects TRBV7-9 to TRBJ1-6; D not certain. Trimming took off 5 bases at V and 7 bases at J, with 15 bases between the two ends. Looked up from germline, CDR1 is SEHNR and CDR2 is FQNEAQ (reference sequence). This CDR3 spans 15 amino acids. The CDR3 protein is CASSPANAPNSPLHF. CDR3 sequence (DNA): TGTGCCAGCAGCCCTGCGAACGCTCCCAATTCACCCCTCCACTTT.

There are many counts of this clonotype. The CDR3 DNA follows: TGCAGTGCCATCAGGGTCAATGAAGCTTTCTTT. This codes for CSAIRVNEAFF. J is TRBJ1-1 and V is TRBV20-1, with TRBD1 as a possible D gene (5 bases). Germline V gene data show CDR1 as DFQATT and CDR2 as SNEGSKA (reference sequence). This CDR3 spans 11 amino acids. Between the trimmed V and J ends, which lost 6 bases and 7 bases, there was a span of 12 bases.

This clonotype was detected ten times or more. The chain employs TRBV5-1 and TRBJ2-7; 8 bases are shared with TRBD2. Per the germline V gene, CDR1 is SGHRS and CDR2 is YFSETQ. V lost 5 bases to trimming and J lost 5 bases; unmatched junction nucleotides: 3. This CDR3 comprises 12 residues. CDR3 loop: CASRSGSHEQYF. CDR3 sequence (DNA): TGCGCCAGCAGGAGCGGGAGCCACGAGCAGTACTTC.

This clonotype was recorded a few times. The chain uses TRBV21-1 and TRBJ2-7; TRBD1, the table's D call, was not compared with the DNA. TRBV21-1 is an annotated pseudogene. This CDR3 is 12 amino acids long. The DNA for the CDR3 is TGTGCCAGTCCGGGACAGGGAAGCGAGCAGTACTTC. This gives the protein CASPGQGSEQYF.

This clonotype has a handful of counts. The V and J genes are TRBV5-6 and TRBJ2-3; a weak D match, TRBD2 (7 bases). V was shortened by 2 bases and J by 2 bases, with 12 bases between the two germline ends. CDR1 is SGHDT and CDR2 is YYEEEE in the germline V gene. This CDR3 is 15 amino acids long. The CDR3 DNA reads TGTGCCAGCAGCTTTTCGGGGGGCCCCACAGATACGCAGTATTTT. Its translation is CASSFSGGPTDTQYF.

This clonotype was detected many times. This chain links TRBV11-2 with TRBJ2-1, with 13 bases fitting TRBD2. CDR1 and CDR2 from the germline V gene are SGHAT and FQNNGV. J was trimmed by 7 bases and V by 5 bases; bases with no gene match: 5. CDR3 size: 15 residues. CDR3 protein: CASSPGTSGMNEQFF. As DNA, the CDR3 is TGTGCCAGCAGCCCCGGGACTAGCGGGATGAATGAGCAGTTCTTC.

This clonotype was counted between two and nine times. The chain couples TRBV28 to TRBJ1-1; D may be TRBD1 (5 bases). This CDR3 region has 14 residues. With 3 bases removed from V and 1 base from J, the gap between germline ends came to 9 bases. Germline CDR1 reads MDHEN; CDR2 reads SYDVKM. The CDR3 nucleotides read TGTGCCAGCAGTTTTGCGGGGGGGAACACTGAAGCTTTCTTT. Translated, it gives CASSFAGGNTEAFF. Supplemented by reference TRBV28 and TRBJ1-1, the full variable domain reads DVKVTQSSRYLVKRTGEKVFLECVQDMDHENMFWYRQDPGLGLRLIYFSYDVKMKEKGDIPEGYSVSREKKERFSLILESASTNQTSMYLCASSFAGGNTEAFFGQGTRLTVV.

In this sample, this clonotype turned up many times. This rearrangement joins TRBV12-3 or TRBV12-4 to TRBJ1-1, with D possibly matching TRBD1 (5 bases). Between the trimmed V and J ends, which lost 7 bases and 6 bases, there was a span of 12 bases. This CDR3 is 12 amino acids long. The chain's CDR3 is CASIIPGPEAFF. In nucleotides, the CDR3 is TGTGCCAGCATCATACCGGGACCTGAAGCTTTCTTT.

This clonotype was observed many times. The CDR3 coding sequence is TGCGCCAGCACCAACCAGGGGCTAATGTACGACGAGCAGTACTTC. Translated: CASTNQGLMYDEQYF. The rearrangement uses TRBV5-1 and TRBJ2-7, with a tentative D call TRBD1 (6 bases). There are 15 residues in the CDR3. The germline gives CDR1 SGHRS, CDR2 YFSETQ. V was cut by 6 bases and J by 5 bases, with 21 bases left in between.

This clonotype was counted between two and nine times. This rearrangement joins TRBV6-6 to TRBJ2-3; 11 bases fit TRBD2. The junction had 11 bases not matched to a gene; V was cut back by 3 bases and J by 6 bases. The CDR3 length is 17 residues. Germline CDR1 MNHNY, CDR2 SVGAGI (reference sequence). The DNA for the CDR3 is TGTGCCAGCAGTTATGATCGGCTAGCGGGGGGAGAGGATACGCAGTATTTT. The encoded protein is CASSYDRLAGGEDTQYF.

The V call is TRBV2, the J call TRBJ1-2; TRBD1 matches 8 bases. Trimming at V came to 2 bases and at J to 4 bases, leaving 6 bases not matched to a gene. The CDR3 spans 15 residues. Germline CDR1 reads SNHLY; CDR2 reads FYNNEI. CDR3 protein: CASSEPTGEFYGYTF. CDR3 bases: TGTGCCAGCAGTGAACCGACAGGGGAGTTCTATGGCTACACCTTC.

This clonotype was recorded at least ten times. This chain links TRBV28 with TRBJ2-1, with a tentative D call TRBD1 (5 bases). CDR3 length: 15 residues. The V gene lost 4 bases and the J gene lost 8 bases, with 18 bases spanning the gap. Germline assignment: CDR1 MDHEN and CDR2 SYDVKM. CDR3 sequence (DNA): TGTGCCAGCAGTTCAGTACCATTCCAGGGTCATGAGCAGTTCTTC. Residues: CASSSVPFQGHEQFF.

This clonotype was seen a few times. The chain is built from TRBV5-1 and TRBJ2-5; possible D gene TRBD2, 6 bases. Germline CDR1 and CDR2: SGHRS and YFSETQ. This CDR3 contains 15 residues. V lost 1 base and J lost 9, with 19 bases in between. The CDR3 DNA is TGCGCCAGCAGCTTGCGAATTGCCCGGGAGAACCCCCAGTACTTC. Translation gives CASSLRIARENPQYF.

This clonotype is classed as medium-sized. The J gene is TRBJ2-7, the V gene TRBV28; 8 bases fit TRBD1. In germline, CDR1 is MDHEN, CDR2 SYDVKM. The CDR3 loop spans 20 amino acids. The junction had 21 bases not matched to a gene; V was cut back by 2 bases and J by 3 bases. The CDR3 here is CASSLLITGTGKLHIYEQYF. In nucleotides, the CDR3 is TGTGCCAGCAGTTTACTCATAACCGGGACAGGTAAACTACACATCTACGAGCAGTACTTC.

This clonotype was seen a handful of times. This rearrangement joins TRBV20-1 to TRBJ2-2; the D gene is possibly TRBD2 (6 bases). The CDR3 contains 15 residues. Germline V gene lookup returns CDR1 DFQATT and CDR2 SNEGSKA (reference sequence). V dropped 6 bases and J dropped 6 bases, with 20 bases sitting between them. The CDR3 loop reads CSASGLSGVAGELFF. Here the CDR3 DNA reads TGCAGTGCCTCGGGACTTTCGGGAGTCGCCGGGGAGCTGTTTTTT.

The chain employs TRBV7-9 and TRBJ2-5; D unresolved. The CDR3 extends over 14 amino acids. The V gene lost 1 base and the J gene lost 1 base, with 7 bases spanning the gap. Germline-derived CDR1 and CDR2 are SEHNR and FQNEAQ (reference sequence). The chain's CDR3 is CASSLGRIQETQYF. The CDR3 DNA is TGTGCCAGCAGCTTAGGCAGGATCCAAGAGACCCAGTACTTC.